These 16 T cell receptor beta chains were sequenced from one sample in a study of OX40 agonist ivuxolimab in advanced cancers. TCRdb keeps only in-frame clones here, not all; method: immunoSEQ multiplex PCR. Altogether 70,000 to 90,000 clones are present, nearly 90% being singletons, with the ten largest covering around 10%. The input for sequencing was CD4+ or CD8+ T cells sorted from blood, taken in a trial of the OX40 agonist ivuxolimab. The receptor source for this set is an adult with an advanced solid tumor such as melanoma, head and neck, liver or kidney cancer.

The chain uses TRBV11-2 and TRBJ2-3; D not resolved. Germline lookup yields CDR1 SGHAT and CDR2 FQNNGV. Trimming took off 0 bases at V and 2 bases at J, with 9 bases between the two ends. CDR3 size: 15 residues. CDR3 amino acids: CASSLESAITDTQYF. Here the CDR3 DNA reads TGTGCCAGCAGCTTAGAGTCAGCAATCACAGATACGCAGTATTTT. The whole variable domain, remainder taken from reference TRBV11-2 and TRBJ2-3, is EAGVAQSPRYKIIEKRQSVAFWCNPISGHATLYWYQQILGQGPKLLIQFQNNGVVDDSQLPKDRFSAERLKGVDSTLKIQPAKLEDSAVYLCASSLESAITDTQYFGPGTRLTVL.

The chain is built from TRBV18 and TRBJ2-1, with 8 bases that match TRBD1. The V gene end was trimmed by 3 bases and the J gene end by 7 bases; junction bases not matched to a gene: 11. Per germline, CDR1 KGHSH and CDR2 LQKENI. The CDR3 totals 16 residues. CDR3: CASSPRGRGPSNEQFF. CDR3 in DNA: TGTGCCAGCTCACCGCGGGGCAGGGGGCCGTCTAATGAGCAGTTCTTC.

V is TRBV11-3 and J is TRBJ2-7, with D perhaps matching TRBD2 (5 bases). V was trimmed by 5 bases and J by 2 bases, leaving 10 bases between them. In germline, CDR1 is SGHNT, CDR2 YENEEA. The CDR3 has 13 amino acids. CDR3 residues: CASSPTGAYEQYF. Here the CDR3 DNA reads TGTGCCAGCAGCCCTACCGGGGCCTACGAGCAGTACTTC.

This clone came up a few times. V is TRBV7-9 and J is TRBJ1-3; possibly TRBD1 for D (5 bases). Germline V gene sequence: CDR1 SEHNR, CDR2 FQNEAQ (reference sequence). The CDR3 contains 18 residues. Trimming stripped 1 base from V and 0 bases from J, with 16 bases between. CDR3 loop: CASSLVGWKGTSGNTIYF. Written as DNA, the CDR3 is TGTGCCAGCAGCTTAGTGGGATGGAAGGGGACCTCTGGAAACACCATATATTTT.

This sequence joins TRBV5-1 and TRBJ2-7; D is possibly TRBD1 or TRBD2 (5 bases each). The V end was cut by 1 base, the J end by 3 bases, with 14 bases between. CDR1 and CDR2 from the germline V gene are SGHRS and YFSETQ. The CDR3 runs 15 residues. The CDR3 DNA sequence: TGCGCCAGCAGCTTGTTGGGGGACGGGAACTACGAGCAGTACTTC. Encoded protein: CASSLLGDGNYEQYF.

The chain employs TRBV7-9 and TRBJ1-5; no firm D call. The germline CDR1 and CDR2 sequences are SEHNR and FQNEAQ (reference sequence). The CDR3 spans 13 residues. V lost 5 bases to trimming and J lost 4 bases, with 9 bases between them. CDR3 coding DNA: TGTGCCAGCAGCCCACCAGGAAATCAGCCCCAGCATTTT. It encodes CASSPPGNQPQHF.

The gene calls are TRBV28 and TRBJ2-6; D ambiguous. Germline loops: CDR1 MDHEN, CDR2 SYDVKM. CDR3 length equals 13 residues. Trimming pared 5 bases from V and 3 bases from J, leaving 5 bases between. CDR3: CASSIGGANVLTF. CDR3 nucleotides: TGTGCCAGCAGTATCGGTGGGGCCAACGTCCTGACTTTC.

J is TRBJ2-7 and V is TRBV10-3, with D perhaps TRBD2 (5 bases). The CDR3 extends over 16 amino acids. V was pared by 0 bases and J by 3 bases, with 15 bases between. Germline lookup yields CDR1 ENHRY and CDR2 SYGVKD. The CDR3 nucleotides are TGTGCCATCAGTGAGTCTAGCGCGGGCCGCCTCTACGAGCAGTACTTC. Its protein product is CAISESSAGRLYEQYF.

The CDR3 sequence: CASSLVGRGGTEAFF. CDR3 sequence (DNA): TGTGCCAGCAGCTTAGTGGGCAGGGGAGGCACTGAAGCTTTCTTT. The V gene is TRBV11-2, the J gene TRBJ1-1, with a weak D call TRBD1 (6 bases). Trimming took 1 base from V and 4 from J, leaving 13 bases between them. This CDR3 region has 15 residues. Per germline, CDR1 SGHAT and CDR2 FQNNGV.

This chain joins TRBV28 and TRBJ1-6; unclear D gene. There are 12 residues in the CDR3. The V end was cut by 2 bases, the J end by 10 bases, with 6 bases between. Germline lookup yields CDR1 MDHEN and CDR2 SYDVKM. CDR3 loop: CASSLIQSPLHF. The CDR3 nucleotides read TGTGCCAGCAGTTTAATACAGTCACCCCTCCACTTT.

This chain connects TRBV11-3 to TRBJ2-2, with 9 bases aligning to TRBD1. The ends lost 8 bases at V and 6 bases at J; junction bases unmatched: 4. This CDR3 comprises 13 residues. The V gene's germline CDR1 is SGHNT and CDR2 YENEEA. This chain's CDR3 is CASAGTGSGELFF. The CDR3 coding sequence is TGTGCCAGCGCCGGGACAGGGTCCGGGGAGCTGTTTTTT.

The rearrangement joins TRBV7-2 to TRBJ1-1; 7 nucleotides line up with TRBD1. The CDR3 is 15 amino acids. With 4 bases clipped from V and 1 base from J, the junction kept 6 bases outside the gene matches. CDR1 and CDR2 (germline): SGHTA, FQGNSA. In DNA, the CDR3 is TGTGCCAGCAGCTCCTACGACAGGGCGAACACTGAAGCTTTCTTT. Translating gives CASSSYDRANTEAFF.

This clone appeared once. V is TRBV5-4 and J is TRBJ1-6; TRBD1 might be the D (5 bases). V was trimmed by 0 bases and J by 10 bases, leaving 11 bases between them. This CDR3 spans 14 amino acids. Looked up from germline, CDR1 is SGHNT and CDR2 is YYREEE (reference sequence). The CDR3 here is CASSLEQGGSPLHF. DNA for the CDR3: TGTGCCAGCAGCTTGGAGCAGGGTGGCTCACCCCTCCACTTT.

The J gene is TRBJ1-6, the V gene TRBV27; the D gene is possibly TRBD1 (5 bases). In germline, CDR1 is MNHEY, CDR2 SMNVEV (reference sequence). This CDR3 has 14 amino acids. V was shortened by 5 bases and J by 11 bases, with 16 bases between the two germline ends. The chain's CDR3 is CASSGDGGRPPLHF. The CDR3 DNA sequence: TGTGCCAGCAGTGGAGACGGGGGTCGGCCACCCCTCCACTTT.

V is TRBV7-2 and J is TRBJ2-7; D not certain. This CDR3 comprises 13 residues. Trimming shortened V by 5 bases and J by 0 bases, and 8 bases separated the two germline ends. Per the germline V gene, CDR1 is SGHTA and CDR2 is FQGNSA. This chain's CDR3 is CASSPPSSYEQYF. DNA for the CDR3: TGTGCCAGCAGCCCGCCCAGCTCCTACGAGCAGTACTTC.

Written as DNA, the CDR3 is TGTGCCAGCAGTCCCGGGACAGGGGCTCAGCCCCAGCATTTT. It encodes CASSPGTGAQPQHF. The gene calls are TRBV6-1 and TRBJ1-5; TRBD1 agrees at 10 bases. Losses at the gene ends were 5 bases for V and 6 bases for J; bases not matched to a gene: 4. The CDR3 runs 14 residues. The germline CDR1 and CDR2 sequences are MNHNS and SASEGT.